The 15 T cell receptor beta chains reported below all come from one sample, sequenced in a study of cytomegalovirus exposure and HLA in healthy donors. The PCR made use of 60 Vbeta and 13 Jbeta primers. Profiled with immunoSEQ multiplex PCR; TCRdb holds only in-frame clones, not every one. The data hold about 140,000 clones, with 73% observed a single time. Sequencing was carried out using PBMCs. These receptor sequences come from a human donor in good health.

The chain employs TRBV5-8 and TRBJ2-7; D uncertain. The V and J ends lost 1 base and 4 bases respectively, with 3 bases between them. Germline V gives CDR1 SGHTS, CDR2 YDEGEE. The CDR3 spans 11 residues. CDR3 in amino acids: CASSLQYEQYF. The DNA of the CDR3 is TGTGCCAGCAGCTTGCAGTACGAGCAGTACTTC.

The rearrangement links TRBV7-3 to TRBJ2-3, with D unresolved. Germline CDR1 SGHTA, CDR2 FQGTGA. V lost 2 bases and J lost 2, with 11 bases in between. The length of the CDR3 is 15 residues. For the CDR3, the DNA is TGTGCCAGCAGCTTACGGTTGTCCGACACAGATACGCAGTATTTT. It yields the protein CASSLRLSDTDTQYF.

This chain joins TRBV11-3 and TRBJ2-5, with a tentative D call TRBD1 (6 bases). Trimming pared 1 base from V and 2 bases from J, leaving 14 bases between. This CDR3 comprises 16 residues. Germline V gene data show CDR1 as SGHNT and CDR2 as YENEEA. This chain's CDR3 is CASSLVLQGGQETQYF. The DNA of the CDR3 is TGTGCCAGCAGCTTAGTTTTACAGGGTGGGCAAGAGACCCAGTACTTC.

The J gene is TRBJ2-1, the V gene TRBV5-6; 16 bases are a match to TRBD2. The CDR3 loop spans 17 amino acids. The ends lost 6 bases at V and 2 bases at J; junction bases unmatched: 5. Germline assignment: CDR1 SGHDT and CDR2 YYEEEE. CDR3 sequence reads: CASKIGTSGRAYNEQFF. The DNA of the CDR3 is TGTGCCAGCAAGATCGGGACTAGCGGGAGGGCCTACAATGAGCAGTTCTTC.

V gene TRBV7-8 combines with J gene TRBJ2-6; possibly TRBD2 for D (6 bases). The V end was cut by 4 bases, the J end by 0 bases, with 13 bases between. Germline values: CDR1 SGHVS, CDR2 FQNEAQ. This CDR3 is built from 17 residues. The CDR3 sequence: CASSWRGFGSGANVLTF. CDR3 DNA sequence: TGTGCCAGCAGCTGGCGGGGTTTTGGCTCTGGGGCCAACGTCCTGACTTTC.

The rearrangement links TRBV30 to TRBJ2-5; D perhaps matches TRBD1 (7 bases). This CDR3 has 14 residues. Trimming removed 5 bases from V and 0 bases from J, with 13 bases in between. Germline CDR1 GTSNPN, CDR2 SVGIG (reference sequence). CDR3 protein: CAWGAGGNQETQYF. DNA of the CDR3: TGTGCCTGGGGAGCAGGGGGGAACCAAGAGACCCAGTACTTC. Using reference TRBV30 and TRBJ2-5 for the parts outside the CDR3, the full variable domain is SQTIHQWPATLVQPVGSPLSLECTVEGTSNPNLYWYRQAAGRGLQLLFYSVGIGQISSEVPQNLSASRPQDRQFILSSKKLLLSDSGFYLCAWGAGGNQETQYFGPGTRLLVL.

The chain employs TRBV5-4 and TRBJ2-7; weak D call: TRBD1 (6 bases). The V gene lost 3 bases and the J gene lost 0 bases, with 7 bases spanning the gap. The germline V gene encodes CDR1 SGHNT and CDR2 YYREEE (reference sequence). This CDR3 contains 13 residues. The CDR3: CASSWDNSYEQYF. The DNA of the CDR3 is TGTGCCAGCAGCTGGGACAACTCCTACGAGCAGTACTTC.

This chain joins TRBV18 and TRBJ2-3; 7 nucleotides line up with TRBD1. Per germline, CDR1 KGHSH and CDR2 LQKENI. This CDR3 has 16 amino acids. The V gene end was trimmed by 1 base and the J gene end by 1 base; junction bases not matched to a gene: 5. The CDR3 nucleotides read TGTGCCAGCTCACCACTTGGACAGGAGGGCACAGATACGCAGTATTTT. Protein: CASSPLGQEGTDTQYF.

This sequence joins TRBV5-1 and TRBJ1-3, with D perhaps TRBD1 (6 bases). V was clipped by 3 bases and J by 1 base, with 17 bases between them. The CDR3 contains 17 residues. CDR1 is SGHRS, CDR2 YFSETQ, per germline. The CDR3 spells CASSSTPGDRSGNTIYF. CDR3 DNA sequence: TGCGCCAGCAGCTCTACCCCTGGAGACAGGTCTGGAAACACCATATATTTT. Full variable domain (missing parts from reference TRBV5-1 and TRBJ1-3): KAGVTQTPRYLIKTRGQQVTLSCSPISGHRSVSWYQQTPGQGLQFLFEYFSETQRNKGNFPGRFSGRQFSNSRSEMNVSTLELGDSALYLCASSSTPGDRSGNTIYFGEGSWLTVV.

V is TRBV29-1 and J is TRBJ1-2; a weak D match, TRBD1 (6 bases). Germline lookup yields CDR1 SQVTM and CDR2 ANQGSEA. The germline V and J ends were trimmed by 7 bases and 7 bases, with 19 bases remaining between them. The CDR3 spans 13 residues. Written as DNA, the CDR3 is TGCAGCGCCCCCGCACAGGGAGCATCTGGCTACACCTTC. Amino acids: CSAPAQGASGYTF. The variable domain in full, completed from reference TRBV29-1 and TRBJ1-2, reads SAVISQKPSRDICQRGTSLTIQCQVDSQVTMMFWYRQQPGQSLTLIATANQGSEATYESGFVIDKFPISRPNLTFSTLTVSNMSPEDSSIYLCSAPAQGASGYTFGSGTRLTVV.

The V and J genes are TRBV9 and TRBJ2-1, with 9 bases identical to TRBD2. J gave up 5 bases and V 4 bases, and 10 bases lay outside the gene matches. The CDR3 has 16 residues. Germline V lookup: CDR1 SGDLS, CDR2 YYNGEE. The CDR3, as DNA: TGTGCCAGCAGCCCACGAGGGGCTAGCGGGGACAATGAGCAGTTCTTC. Translation gives CASSPRGASGDNEQFF.

The gene calls are TRBV29-1 and TRBJ1-2; no definite D call. CDR3 size: 13 residues. V lost 4 bases and J lost 5, with 14 bases in between. Germline-derived CDR1 and CDR2 are SQVTM and ANQGSEA. CDR3 bases: TGCAGCGTTGGGCGGGCCCTTGGATATGGCTACACCTTC. Translation gives CSVGRALGYGYTF.

The gene calls are TRBV7-8 and TRBJ1-6, with a weak D call TRBD1 (6 bases). Germline loops: CDR1 SGHVS, CDR2 FQNEAQ. This CDR3 spans 18 amino acids. Trimming left V 3 bases short and J 7 bases short, with 22 bases between. Here the CDR3 reads CASSFSDPTGPFNSPLHF. The CDR3 DNA follows: TGTGCCAGCAGCTTTTCGGACCCGACAGGCCCCTTCAATTCACCCCTCCACTTT.

V and J are TRBV10-3 and TRBJ1-1; no clear D. Germline-derived CDR1 and CDR2 are ENHRY and SYGVKD. Trimming shortened V by 6 bases and J by 4 bases, and 12 bases separated the two germline ends. The CDR3 length is 13 residues. The DNA for the CDR3 is TGTGCCATCAGCCTGGGAGAGGGCACTGAAGCTTTCTTT. Protein sequence: CAISLGEGTEAFF.

The genes are TRBV4-2 and TRBJ2-1; TRBD2 matches at 8 bases. Germline V CDR1 and CDR2: LGHNA, YNFKEQ. Unmatched junction bases numbered 14, after V lost 5 bases and J lost 5 bases. This CDR3 has 17 residues. DNA of the CDR3: TGTGCCAGCAGCGAGGGGGTGACCGGGACTAGTCACAATGAGCAGTTCTTC. Its translation is CASSEGVTGTSHNEQFF.